The sequence of this TCR beta chain was determined in a study of PD-1 blockade in classical Hodgkin lymphoma. Concerning this clone: Its cognate antigen is unknown.

Relapse was seen in all patients after autologous stem cell transplantation, and brentuximab vedotin exposure was variable. Broader study findings: Relative to healthy donors, newly diagnosed patients reportedly had lower baseline TCR diversity, which was reported as lower still in relapsed/refractory patients.

The data were produced by immunoSEQ multiplex PCR, yet TCRdb's version contains in-frame clones alone and is incomplete. Here the sample spans some 96,000 clones, 65% to 85% being singletons. The sequencing here drew on peripheral blood mononuclear cells (PBMCs), taken at baseline. This receptor was obtained from a human donor with classical Hodgkin lymphoma.

For the CDR3, the DNA is TGCGCCAGCAGCCAAGTTGGATATGAGCAGTTCTTC. This encodes CASSQVGYEQFF. The chain couples TRBV4-3 to TRBJ2-1, with D unclear. V was trimmed by 1 base and J by 8 bases, leaving 6 bases between them. The germline CDR1 and CDR2 sequences are LGHNA and YSLEER. This CDR3 spans 12 amino acids.